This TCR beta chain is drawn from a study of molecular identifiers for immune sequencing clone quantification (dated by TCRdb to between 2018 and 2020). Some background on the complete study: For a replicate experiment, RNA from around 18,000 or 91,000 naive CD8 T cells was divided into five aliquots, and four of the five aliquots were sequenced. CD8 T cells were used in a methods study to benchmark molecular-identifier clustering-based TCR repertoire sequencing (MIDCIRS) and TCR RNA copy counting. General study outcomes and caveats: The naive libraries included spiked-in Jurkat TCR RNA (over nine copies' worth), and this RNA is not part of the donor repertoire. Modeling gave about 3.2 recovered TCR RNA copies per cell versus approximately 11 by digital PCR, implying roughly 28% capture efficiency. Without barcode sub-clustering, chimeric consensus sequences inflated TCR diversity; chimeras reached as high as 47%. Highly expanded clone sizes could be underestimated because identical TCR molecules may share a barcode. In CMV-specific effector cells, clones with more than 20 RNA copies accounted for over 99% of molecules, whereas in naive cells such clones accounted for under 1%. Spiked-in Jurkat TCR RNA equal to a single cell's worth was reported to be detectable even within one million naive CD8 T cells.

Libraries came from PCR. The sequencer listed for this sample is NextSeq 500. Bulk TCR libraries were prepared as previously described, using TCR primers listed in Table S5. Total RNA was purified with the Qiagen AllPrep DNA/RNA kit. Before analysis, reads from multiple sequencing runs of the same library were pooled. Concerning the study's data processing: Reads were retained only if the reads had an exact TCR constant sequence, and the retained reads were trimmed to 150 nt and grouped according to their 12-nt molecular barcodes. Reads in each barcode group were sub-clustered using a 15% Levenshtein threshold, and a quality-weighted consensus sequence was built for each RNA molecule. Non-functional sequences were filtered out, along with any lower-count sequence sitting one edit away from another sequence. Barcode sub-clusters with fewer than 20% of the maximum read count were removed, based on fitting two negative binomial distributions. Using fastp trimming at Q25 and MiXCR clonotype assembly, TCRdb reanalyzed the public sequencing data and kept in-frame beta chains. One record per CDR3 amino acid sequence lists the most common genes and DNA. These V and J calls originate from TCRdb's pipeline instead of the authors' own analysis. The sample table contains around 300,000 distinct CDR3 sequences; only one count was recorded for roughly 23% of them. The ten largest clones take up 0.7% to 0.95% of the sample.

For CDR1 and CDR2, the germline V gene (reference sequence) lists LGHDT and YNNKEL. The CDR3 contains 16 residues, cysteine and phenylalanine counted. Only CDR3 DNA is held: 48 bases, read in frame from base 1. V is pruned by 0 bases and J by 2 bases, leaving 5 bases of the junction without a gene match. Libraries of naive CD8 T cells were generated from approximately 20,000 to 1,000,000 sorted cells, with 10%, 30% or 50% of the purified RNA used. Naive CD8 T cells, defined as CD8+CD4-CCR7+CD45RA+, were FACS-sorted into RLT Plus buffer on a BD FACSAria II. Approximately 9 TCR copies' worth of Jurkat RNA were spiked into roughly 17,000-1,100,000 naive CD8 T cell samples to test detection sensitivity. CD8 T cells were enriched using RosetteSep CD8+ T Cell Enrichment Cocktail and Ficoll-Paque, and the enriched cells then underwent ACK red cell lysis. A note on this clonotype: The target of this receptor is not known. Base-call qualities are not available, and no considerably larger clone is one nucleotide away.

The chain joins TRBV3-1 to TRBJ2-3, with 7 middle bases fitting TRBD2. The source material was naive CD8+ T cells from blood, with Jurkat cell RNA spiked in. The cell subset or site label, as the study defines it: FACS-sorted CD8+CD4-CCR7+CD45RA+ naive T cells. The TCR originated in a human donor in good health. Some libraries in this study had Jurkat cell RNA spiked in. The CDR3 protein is CASSQDAGEDTDTQYF. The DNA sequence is TGTGCCAGCAGCCAAGATGCGGGGGAAGACACAGATACGCAGTATTTT.